This T cell receptor beta chain appears in the sequencing data of a study of shared clonotypes between healthy human individuals. CD45RO-negative, CCR7-selected cells formed the naive CD8 fraction, which excluded terminally differentiated effector memory CD45RA+ cells. V lost 8 bases, J lost 10 bases, and 17 bases lay in between. The CDR3 runs 12 residues. Germline values: CDR1 SNHLY, CDR2 FYNNEI. The protocol was immunoSEQ multiplex PCR, while the TCRdb copy is restricted to in-frame clones and leaves out a portion. This table has just over 2,000,000 clones, about 95% appearing once. The sequence was collected from a man younger than 35 in good health. The chain uses TRBV2 and TRBJ2-5; possible D gene TRBD2, 7 bases. Material for sequencing was naive CD8+ T cells sorted from blood. CDR3: CASRQEGGVQYF. As DNA, the CDR3 is TGTGCCAGCCGACAGGAAGGGGGGGTCCAGTACTTC. Supplemented by reference TRBV2 and TRBJ2-5, the full variable domain reads EPEVTQTPSHQVTQMGQEVILRCVPISNHLYFYWYRQILGQKVEFLVSFYNNEISEKSEIFDDQFSVERPDGSNFTLKIRSTKLEDSAMYFCASRQEGGVQYFGPGTRLLVL.